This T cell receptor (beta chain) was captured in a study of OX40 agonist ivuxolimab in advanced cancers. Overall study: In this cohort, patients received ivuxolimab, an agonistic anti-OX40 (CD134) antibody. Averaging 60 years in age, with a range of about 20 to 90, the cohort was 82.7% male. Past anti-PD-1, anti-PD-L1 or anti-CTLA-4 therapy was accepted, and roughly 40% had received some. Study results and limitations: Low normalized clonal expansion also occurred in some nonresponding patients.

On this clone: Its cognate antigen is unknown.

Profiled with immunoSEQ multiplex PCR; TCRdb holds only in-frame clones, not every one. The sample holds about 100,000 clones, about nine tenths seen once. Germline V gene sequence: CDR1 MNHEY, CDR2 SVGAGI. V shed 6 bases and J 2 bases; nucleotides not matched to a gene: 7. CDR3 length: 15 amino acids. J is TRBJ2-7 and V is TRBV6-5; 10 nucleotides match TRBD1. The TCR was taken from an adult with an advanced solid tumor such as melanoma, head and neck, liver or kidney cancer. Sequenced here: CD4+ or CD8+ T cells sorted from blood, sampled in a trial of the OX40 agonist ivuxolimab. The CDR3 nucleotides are TGTGCCAGCAGCCCAGCCGGGACAGGGGCCTACGAGCAGTACTTC. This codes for CASSPAGTGAYEQYF.